One sample yielded the 17 T cell receptor beta chains listed below, sequenced in a study of OX40 agonist ivuxolimab in advanced cancers. This table comes from immunoSEQ multiplex PCR, and its TCRdb copy is limited to in-frame clones, with some not included. The sample lists tens of thousands of clones, around 90% occurring once. Sequencing was performed on CD4+ or CD8+ T cells sorted from blood, taken in a trial of the OX40 agonist ivuxolimab. These receptors were obtained from an adult with an advanced solid tumor such as melanoma, head and neck, liver or kidney cancer.

The chain has TRBV11-2 and TRBJ1-4; D is unresolved. The CDR3 is 14 amino acids. The V gene lost 1 base and the J gene lost 8 bases, with 11 bases spanning the gap. The germline gives CDR1 SGHAT, CDR2 FQNNGV. CDR3 region: CASSLARVSEKLFF. The CDR3 DNA reads as TGTGCCAGCAGCTTAGCTAGGGTGTCAGAAAAACTGTTTTTT.

CDR3 residues: CASSPKSGTGGTEAFF. The CDR3 region has the DNA TGTGCCAGCTCACCGAAATCCGGGACAGGGGGCACTGAAGCTTTCTTT. V is TRBV18 and J is TRBJ1-1, with 11 bases that match TRBD1. The germline V gene encodes CDR1 KGHSH and CDR2 LQKENI. V lost 3 bases to trimming and J lost 4 bases; unmatched junction nucleotides: 7. The length of the CDR3 is 16 residues.

This chain joins TRBV5-1 and TRBJ1-1; 8 bases line up with TRBD1. The CDR3 has 15 amino acids. In germline, CDR1 is SGHRS, CDR2 YFSETQ. Losses at the gene ends were 4 bases for V and 5 bases for J; bases not matched to a gene: 10. The DNA for the CDR3 is TGCGCCAGCAGCGTGGACAGGGCGAGAGGGACTGAAGCTTTCTTT. Translation: CASSVDRARGTEAFF. Supplemented by reference TRBV5-1 and TRBJ1-1, the full variable domain reads KAGVTQTPRYLIKTRGQQVTLSCSPISGHRSVSWYQQTPGQGLQFLFEYFSETQRNKGNFPGRFSGRQFSNSRSEMNVSTLELGDSALYLCASSVDRARGTEAFFGQGTRLTVV.

The chain couples TRBV5-4 to TRBJ1-5; a possible D gene is TRBD1 (5 bases). Trimming cost V 4 bases and J 10 bases, with 15 bases left between them. Germline loops: CDR1 SGHNT, CDR2 YYREEE (reference sequence). CDR3 length: 13 amino acids. CDR3 residues: CASSTDGDPPQHF. The CDR3 DNA reads as TGTGCCAGCAGCACCGATGGGGACCCTCCCCAGCATTTT.

CDR3 in amino acids: CASSAGVRGGETQYF. The DNA of the CDR3 is TGTGCCAGTAGTGCAGGGGTCAGGGGTGGAGAGACCCAGTACTTC. The rearrangement joins TRBV19 to TRBJ2-5; TRBD1 might be the D (6 bases). V was clipped by 5 bases and J by 4 bases, with 17 bases between them. Germline V CDR1 and CDR2: LNHDA, SQIVND (reference sequence). This CDR3 has 15 amino acids.

The chain employs TRBV19 and TRBJ1-5; a possible D gene is TRBD1 (6 bases). The CDR3 extends over 15 amino acids. Germline CDR1 is LNHDA and CDR2 is SQIVND (reference sequence). V lost 5 bases, J lost 2 bases, and 13 bases lay in between. This chain's CDR3 is CASSSPGAGNQPQHF. CDR3 sequence (DNA): TGTGCCAGTAGTTCTCCAGGGGCCGGCAATCAGCCCCAGCATTTT.

The chain uses TRBV29-1 and TRBJ1-2, with D tentatively TRBD1 (6 bases). Germline CDR1 reads SQVTM; CDR2 reads ANQGSEA. With 8 bases removed from V and 7 bases from J, the gap between germline ends came to 11 bases. This CDR3 has 10 residues. The CDR3: CSTRGAGYTF. The CDR3 DNA sequence: TGCAGCACCCGGGGGGCTGGCTACACCTTC.

The chain is built from TRBV7-3 and TRBJ1-6; D gene ambiguous. Trimming cost V 4 bases and J 8 bases, with 15 bases left between them. Germline V CDR1 and CDR2: SGHTA, FQGTGA. This CDR3 is built from 15 residues. The CDR3 loop is CASSWRPGVDSPLHF. The CDR3, as DNA: TGTGCCAGCAGCTGGCGACCGGGCGTGGATTCACCCCTCCACTTT.

The DNA for the CDR3 is TGTGCCAGCAGTAGATCCGGGACAGGCCATTACGAGCAGTACTTC. As protein: CASSRSGTGHYEQYF. This rearrangement joins TRBV27 to TRBJ2-7; TRBD1 matches at 8 bases. The CDR3 length is 15 residues. Trimming took 5 bases from V and 4 from J; bases not matched to a gene: 10. Germline lookup yields CDR1 MNHEY and CDR2 SMNVEV (reference sequence).

The J gene is TRBJ1-2, the V gene TRBV29-1; D is possibly TRBD1 (5 bases). CDR1 and CDR2 (germline): SQVTM, ANQGSEA. V lost 3 bases and J 4 bases, leaving 18 bases between the germline ends. This CDR3 spans 15 amino acids. CDR3 DNA: TGCAGCGTTGAGCGGCGGGGGGGAGTACTCTATGGCTACACCTTC. It yields the protein CSVERRGGVLYGYTF.

The V call is TRBV11-2, the J call TRBJ2-1; 9 nucleotides match TRBD2. V was clipped by 5 bases and J by 4 bases; unmatched bases: 3. The germline V gene encodes CDR1 SGHAT and CDR2 FQNNGV. This CDR3 contains 14 residues. The CDR3 coding sequence is TGTGCCAGCAGCGCGGGACTAGCATACAATGAGCAGTTCTTC. As protein: CASSAGLAYNEQFF. Full variable domain (missing parts from reference TRBV11-2 and TRBJ2-1): EAGVAQSPRYKIIEKRQSVAFWCNPISGHATLYWYQQILGQGPKLLIQFQNNGVVDDSQLPKDRFSAERLKGVDSTLKIQPAKLEDSAVYLCASSAGLAYNEQFFGPGTRLTVL.

This clone showed up just a few times. This chain links TRBV2 with TRBJ1-5; TRBD1 matches 8 bases. Germline V CDR1 and CDR2: SNHLY, FYNNEI. The CDR3 loop spans 13 amino acids. Unmatched junction bases numbered 3, after V lost 9 bases and J lost 2 bases. In nucleotides, the CDR3 is TGTGCCAGTACAGGGGGAGGCAATCAGCCCCAGCATTTT. This gives the protein CASTGGGNQPQHF.

The chain couples TRBV5-1 to TRBJ2-5; D is tentatively TRBD1 or TRBD2 (5 bases each). The CDR3 spans 15 residues. Germline CDR1 SGHRS, CDR2 YFSETQ. Trimming cost V 8 bases and J 1 base, with 18 bases left between them. CDR3 loop: CASGPGQIVQETQYF. Written as DNA, the CDR3 is TGCGCCAGTGGGCCGGGGCAGATAGTCCAAGAGACCCAGTACTTC.

This clone came up a few times. This chain uses TRBV10-3 with TRBJ1-6; 7 bases are a match to TRBD1. Per germline, CDR1 ENHRY and CDR2 SYGVKD. V dropped 6 bases and J dropped 10; count of bases not matched to a gene: 6. This CDR3 region has 13 residues. The CDR3 reads CAISDRVDSPLHF. Written as DNA, the CDR3 is TGTGCCATCAGCGACAGGGTTGACTCACCCCTCCACTTT.

This chain links TRBV2 with TRBJ1-4; D gene unclear. The CDR3 length is 17 residues. Trimming pared 6 bases from V and 1 base from J, leaving 18 bases between. Looked up from germline, CDR1 is SNHLY and CDR2 is FYNNEI. DNA for the CDR3: TGTGCCAGCAGAGTAAAAGGGATACGGGGAACTAATGAAAAACTGTTTTTT. Protein sequence: CASRVKGIRGTNEKLFF.

V gene TRBV5-1 combines with J gene TRBJ2-5; 11 bases map to TRBD2. Germline CDR1 reads SGHRS; CDR2 reads YFSETQ. This CDR3 comprises 14 residues. The V segment lost 0 bases and the J segment 9 bases; nucleotides outside the gene matches: 4. The CDR3 DNA reads TGCGCCAGCAGCTTGGGTAGCGGGAGGGAATCCCAGTACTTC. Encoded protein: CASSLGSGRESQYF.

The V call is TRBV5-1, the J call TRBJ2-5; D unclear. V gave up 5 bases and J gave up 5 bases, with 7 bases separating them. CDR1 SGHRS and CDR2 YFSETQ come from the germline V gene. This CDR3 spans 11 amino acids. The CDR3 spells CASSVGETQYF. The CDR3 DNA sequence: TGCGCCAGCAGTGTGGGGGAGACCCAGTACTTC.